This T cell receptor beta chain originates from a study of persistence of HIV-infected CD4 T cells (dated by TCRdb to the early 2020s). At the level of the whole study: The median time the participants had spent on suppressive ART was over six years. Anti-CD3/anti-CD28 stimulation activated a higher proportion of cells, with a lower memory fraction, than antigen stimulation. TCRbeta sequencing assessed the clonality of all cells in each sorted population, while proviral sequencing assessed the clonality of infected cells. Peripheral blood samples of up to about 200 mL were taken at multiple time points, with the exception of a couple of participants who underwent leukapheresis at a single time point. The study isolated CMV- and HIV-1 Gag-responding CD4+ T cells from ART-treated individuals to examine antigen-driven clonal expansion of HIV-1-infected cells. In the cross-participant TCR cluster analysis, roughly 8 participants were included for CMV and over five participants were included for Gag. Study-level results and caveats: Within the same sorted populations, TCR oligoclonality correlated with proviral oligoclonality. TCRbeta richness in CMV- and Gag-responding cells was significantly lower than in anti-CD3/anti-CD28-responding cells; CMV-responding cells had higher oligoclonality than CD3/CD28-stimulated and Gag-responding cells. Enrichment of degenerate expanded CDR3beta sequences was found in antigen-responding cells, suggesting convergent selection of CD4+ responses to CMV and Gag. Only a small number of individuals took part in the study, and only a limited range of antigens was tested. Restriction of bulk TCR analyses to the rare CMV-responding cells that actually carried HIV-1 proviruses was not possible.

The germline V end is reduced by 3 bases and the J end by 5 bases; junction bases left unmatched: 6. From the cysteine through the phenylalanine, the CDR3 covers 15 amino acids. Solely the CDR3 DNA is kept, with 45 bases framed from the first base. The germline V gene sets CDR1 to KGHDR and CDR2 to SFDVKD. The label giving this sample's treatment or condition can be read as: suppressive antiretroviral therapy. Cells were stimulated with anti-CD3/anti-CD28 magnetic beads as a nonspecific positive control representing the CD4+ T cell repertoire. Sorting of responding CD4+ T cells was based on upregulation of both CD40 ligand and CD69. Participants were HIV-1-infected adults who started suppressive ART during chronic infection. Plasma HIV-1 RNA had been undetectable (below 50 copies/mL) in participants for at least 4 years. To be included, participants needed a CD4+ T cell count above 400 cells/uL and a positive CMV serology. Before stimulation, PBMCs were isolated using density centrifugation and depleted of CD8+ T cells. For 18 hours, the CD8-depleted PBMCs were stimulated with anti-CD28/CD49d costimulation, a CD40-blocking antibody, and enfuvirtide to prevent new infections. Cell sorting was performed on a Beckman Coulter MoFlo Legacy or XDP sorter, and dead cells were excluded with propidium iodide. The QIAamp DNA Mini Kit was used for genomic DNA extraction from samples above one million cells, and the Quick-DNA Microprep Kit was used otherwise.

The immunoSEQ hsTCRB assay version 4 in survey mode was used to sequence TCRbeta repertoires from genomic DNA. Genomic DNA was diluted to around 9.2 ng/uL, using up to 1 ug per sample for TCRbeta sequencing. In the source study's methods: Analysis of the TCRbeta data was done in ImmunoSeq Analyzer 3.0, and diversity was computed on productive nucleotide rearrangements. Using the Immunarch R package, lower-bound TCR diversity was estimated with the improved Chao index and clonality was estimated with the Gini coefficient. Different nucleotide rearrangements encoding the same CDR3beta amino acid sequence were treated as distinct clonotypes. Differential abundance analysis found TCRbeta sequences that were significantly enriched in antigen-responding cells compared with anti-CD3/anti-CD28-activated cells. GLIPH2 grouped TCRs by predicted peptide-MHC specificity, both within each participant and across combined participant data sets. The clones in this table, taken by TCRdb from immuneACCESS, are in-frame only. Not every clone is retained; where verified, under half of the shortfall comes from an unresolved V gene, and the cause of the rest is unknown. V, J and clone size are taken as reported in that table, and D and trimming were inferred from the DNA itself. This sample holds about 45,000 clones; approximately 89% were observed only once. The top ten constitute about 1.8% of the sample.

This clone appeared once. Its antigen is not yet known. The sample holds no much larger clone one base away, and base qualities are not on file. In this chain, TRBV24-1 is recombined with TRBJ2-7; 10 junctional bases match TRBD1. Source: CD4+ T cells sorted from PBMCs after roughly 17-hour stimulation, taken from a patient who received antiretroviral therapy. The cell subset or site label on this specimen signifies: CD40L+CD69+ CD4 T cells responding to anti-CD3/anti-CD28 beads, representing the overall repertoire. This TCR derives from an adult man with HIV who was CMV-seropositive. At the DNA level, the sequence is TGTGCCACCAGTGATACCGGGACAGGGGTCGACGAGCAGTACTTC. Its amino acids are CATSDTGTGVDEQYF.